This TCR beta chain derives from a study of blood T cell repertoires in COVID-19. The authors' processing: Estimation of nucleated cell counts relied on the amplification of reference gene primers. Some clones are missing from TCRdb's copy, which holds only in-frame ones; the method was immunoSEQ multiplex PCR. The V and J calls and clone size come from that table; D and trimming were worked out from the DNA. The table has fewer than 350,000 clones, about nine tenths seen once. This clone came up a few times. The origin of this receptor is a woman aged 40 to 50 who had recovered from COVID-19. The sample consisted of PBMCs or T cells enriched from blood (not recorded which).

CDR3 region: CASSPRDGNYGYTF. CDR3 nucleotides: TGTGCCTCAAGCCCCAGGGATGGTAACTATGGCTACACCTTC. This chain links TRBV19 with TRBJ1-2, with D perhaps TRBD1 (5 bases). Germline V gives CDR1 LNHDA, CDR2 SQIVND (reference sequence). CDR3 size: 14 residues. Trimming took 11 bases from V and 1 from J, leaving 17 bases between them.